Included here is one T cell receptor beta chain sequence, with context. The repertoire was sequenced with immunoSEQ multiplex PCR; TCRdb's copy has only in-frame clones and lacks some. Seen here are roughly 2 million clones, approximately 94% observed once, and the top ten hold approximately 0.13%. The junction had 9 bases not matched to a gene; V was cut back by 0 bases and J by 10 bases. The CDR3 totals 16 residues. CDR1 and CDR2 from the germline V gene are LGHNA and YSLEER. The data derive from a study of shared clonotypes between healthy human individuals. This clonotype originated in a young man in good health. V usage is TRBV4-3 and J usage is TRBJ2-1; 10 positions agree with TRBD1. The sequenced sample was naive CD4+ T cells sorted from blood. Subset specified: CD45RA+ positively selected. The CDR3 bases are TGCGCCAGCAGCCAAGAGAGACAGGGGGCTACCCACGAGCAGTTCTTC. The encoded protein is CASSQERQGATHEQFF.